This T cell receptor beta chain was sequenced in a study of blood T cell repertoires in COVID-19. Looking at the study overall: Samples of COVID-19 (acute and convalescent) were obtained from the United States, Italy and Spain. Sources were T cells, B-cell-depleted T cells, or PBMCs; the material itself was cDNA or gDNA.

This clone has just one count. It is unclear where the CDR3 begins or ends on the DNA, so no DNA is shown, and the CDR3 is as TCRdb lists it. The CDR3 is 14 residues long, ends included. Germline V gives CDR1 MNHEY, CDR2 SMNVEV (reference sequence). In the study's own analysis: Counts of nucleated cells, estimated from reference gene primer amplification, were obtained. Clones were sequenced by immunoSEQ multiplex PCR, and TCRdb holds only the in-frame ones, with some missing. Clone size and V and J calls were adopted from that table, with D and trimming inferred from the DNA. The sample has 45,000 to 55,000 clones; around 80% are singletons.

This sequence joins TRBV27 and TRBJ2-7; the D segment call TRBD1 is taken from the table without a DNA check. The sample consisted of peripheral blood. The origin of this receptor is a man aged 50 to 60 with acute or convalescent COVID-19. The CDR3 loop is CASSSSTGNYEQYF.